Listed below are T cell receptor beta chains from one sample, sequenced in a study of cytomegalovirus exposure and HLA in healthy donors. The assay was immunoSEQ multiplex PCR, and TCRdb's table has in-frame clones only and misses some. The repertoire holds about 190,000 clones, with approximately 90% as singletons. What was sequenced was PBMCs. The source is a boy between 2 and 10 years old in good health and CMV-seronegative. Both conserved end residues are trimmed from each CDR3.

j_call | v_call | cdr3_aa
TRBJ2-4 | TRBV2 | ASRIPRQGMNIQY
TRBJ1-2 | TRBV7-9 | SSSLQDRGGGYT
TRBJ2-2 | TRBV9 | ASSVDPAANGELF
TRBJ2-2 | TRBV5-7 | ASSLLRLAGSAGELF
TRBJ2-1 | TRBV7-9 | ASTKGNEQF
TRBJ2-7 | TRBV5-4 | ASSLGDNEQY
TRBJ2-6 | TRBV5-6 | ASSLVFPSGANVLT
TRBJ1-4 | TRBV6-5 | ASSPPGTGRKLF
TRBJ1-1 | TRBV29-1 | SVVRGNTEAF
TRBJ2-1 | TRBV5-1 | ATGGADYNEQF
TRBJ2-3 | TRBV21-1 | ASPMTASGGAADTQY
TRBJ2-7 | TRBV28 | ASSLSGYEQY
TRBJ2-5 | TRBV6-1 | ASSELEGGQETQY
TRBJ2-7 | TRBV6-5 | ASSYSRESYEQY
TRBJ1-4 | TRBV5-1 | ASSIDRGSEEKLF
TRBJ1-6 | TRBV7-2 | ATPRDTAYNSPLH
TRBJ1-1 | TRBV30 | AWKLQGAQTEAF
TRBJ2-7 | TRBV19 | ASSFTSGTGYEQY
TRBJ1-1 | TRBV6-5 | ASGRGTEAF
TRBJ2-7 | TRBV30 | AWGQSYEQY
TRBJ1-4 | TRBV19 | ASSMDSVATNEKLF
TRBJ2-7 | TRBV5-8 | ASSVPGQGSSEQY
TRBJ2-3 | TRBV2 | ASSPFTAGIGTDTQY
TRBJ1-2 | TRBV30 | AWSSGRANYGYT
TRBJ2-1 | TRBV7-3 | ASSFGVTGSNEQF
TRBJ1-5 | TRBV7-8 | ASSDPGGGANQPQH
TRBJ2-2 | TRBV6-6 | ASSPTSAGELF
TRBJ1-1 | TRBV14 | ASSLRGRGQMNTEAF
TRBJ2-1 | TRBV5-1 | ASSLGWLAGENEQF
TRBJ1-2 | TRBV6-5 | ASSSALPGLGGYT
TRBJ1-1 | TRBV9 | ASSVGGNEAF
TRBJ2-3 | TRBV11-2 | ASSLVTKPGSQY
TRBJ2-3 | TRBV29-1 | SAGTVLTDTQY
TRBJ2-1 | TRBV13 | ASSGGLAGVYNEQF
TRBJ2-2 | TRBV11-1 | ASSLWRLAGVTGELF
TRBJ2-1 | TRBV5-1 | ASSVAVSYNEQF
TRBJ2-7 | TRBV21-1 | ASSNRVTLAEQY
TRBJ2-7 | TRBV2 | ASSVAREAHEQY
TRBJ2-2 | TRBV4-1 | ASSQDSSGSTGELF
TRBJ2-2 | TRBV7-9 | SSSLALQGVYTGELF
TRBJ1-1 | TRBV9 | ASSPRQGAITEAF
TRBJ2-3 | TRBV5-1 | ASSGGDYTDTQY
TRBJ2-3 | TRBV2 | ASSEDRGSTDTQY
TRBJ1-1 | TRBV6-1 | ASSPTGGAEAF
TRBJ2-7 | TRBV7-9 | SSSLPEGLAGAYEQY
TRBJ1-1 | TRBV19 | ASSDRVTEAF
TRBJ2-7 | TRBV4-1 | ASSQDAGEHRRYYEQY
TRBJ2-3 | TRBV19 | ASSGLGTTDTQY
TRBJ1-1 | TRBV28 | ASSSTGQAF
TRBJ2-3 | TRBV5-4 | ASSSSGRGAKGQY
TRBJ1-6 | TRBV27 | ASSFASIRSPLH
TRBJ1-2 | TRBV5-6 | ASSKGGAGYGYT
TRBJ2-7 | TRBV5-1 | ASSLEGLEIYEQY